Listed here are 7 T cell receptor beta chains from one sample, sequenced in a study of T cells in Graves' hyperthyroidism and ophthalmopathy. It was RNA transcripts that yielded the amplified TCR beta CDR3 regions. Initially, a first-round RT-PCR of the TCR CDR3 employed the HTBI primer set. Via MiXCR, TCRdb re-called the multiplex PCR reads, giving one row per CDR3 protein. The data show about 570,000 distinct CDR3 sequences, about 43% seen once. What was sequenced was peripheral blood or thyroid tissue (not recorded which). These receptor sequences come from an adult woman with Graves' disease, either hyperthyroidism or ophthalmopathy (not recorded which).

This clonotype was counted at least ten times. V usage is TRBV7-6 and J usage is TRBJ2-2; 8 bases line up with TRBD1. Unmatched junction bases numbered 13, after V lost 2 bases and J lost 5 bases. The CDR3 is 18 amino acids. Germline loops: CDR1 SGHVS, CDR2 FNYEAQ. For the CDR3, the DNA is TGTGCCAGCAGCTTAACCGCGAGGGGAACAGGGGGTACCGGGGAGCTGTTTTTT. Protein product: CASSLTARGTGGTGELFF.

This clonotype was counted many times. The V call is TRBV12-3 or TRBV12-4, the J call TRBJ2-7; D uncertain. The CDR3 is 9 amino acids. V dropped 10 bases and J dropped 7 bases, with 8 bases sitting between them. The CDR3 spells CATSWEQYF. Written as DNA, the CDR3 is TGTGCCACCTCGTGGGAGCAGTACTTC.

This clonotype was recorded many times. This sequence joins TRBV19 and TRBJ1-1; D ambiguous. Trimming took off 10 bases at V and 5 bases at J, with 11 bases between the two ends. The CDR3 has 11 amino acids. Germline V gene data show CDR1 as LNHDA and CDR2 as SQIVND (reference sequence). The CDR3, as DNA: TGTGCCACCCTAGTAGAGACTGAAGCTTTCTTT. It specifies CATLVETEAFF.

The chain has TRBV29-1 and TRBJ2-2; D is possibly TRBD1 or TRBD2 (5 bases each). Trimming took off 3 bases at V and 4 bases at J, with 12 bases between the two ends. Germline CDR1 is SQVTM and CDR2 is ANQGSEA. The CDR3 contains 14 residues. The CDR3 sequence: CSVDSGRGTGELFF. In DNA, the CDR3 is TGCAGCGTTGATTCGGGGCGAGGCACCGGGGAGCTGTTTTTT.

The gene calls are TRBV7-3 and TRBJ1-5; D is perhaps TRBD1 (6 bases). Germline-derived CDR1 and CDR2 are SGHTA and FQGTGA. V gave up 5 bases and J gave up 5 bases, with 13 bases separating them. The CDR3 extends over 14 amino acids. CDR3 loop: CASSPGGKYQPQHF. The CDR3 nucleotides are TGTGCCAGCAGCCCTGGGGGCAAGTATCAGCCCCAGCATTTT.

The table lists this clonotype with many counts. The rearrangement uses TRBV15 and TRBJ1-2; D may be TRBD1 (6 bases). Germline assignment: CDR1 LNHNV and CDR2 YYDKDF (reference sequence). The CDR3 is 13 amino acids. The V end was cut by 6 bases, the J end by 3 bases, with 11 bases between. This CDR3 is CATRTGSDYGYTF. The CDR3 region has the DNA TGTGCCACCAGAACAGGGTCGGACTATGGCTACACCTTC. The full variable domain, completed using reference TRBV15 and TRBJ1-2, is DAMVIQNPRYQVTQFGKPVTLSCSQTLNHNVMYWYQQKSSQAPKLLFHYYDKDFNNEADTPDNFQSRRPNTSFCFLDIRSPGLGDTAMYLCATRTGSDYGYTFGSGTRLTVV.

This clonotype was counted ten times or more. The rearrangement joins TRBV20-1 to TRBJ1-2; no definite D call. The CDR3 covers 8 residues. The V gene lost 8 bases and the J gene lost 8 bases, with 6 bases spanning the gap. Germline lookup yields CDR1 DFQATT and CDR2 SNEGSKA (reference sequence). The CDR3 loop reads CSPNGYTF. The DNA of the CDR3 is TGCAGTCCAAACGGCTACACCTTC.